This entry concerns a single TCR beta chain. Its matching antigen is unknown. These data come from a study of naive and memory T cell subsets. Study results and caveats: Possibly reflecting memory cells re-expressing CD45RA, a few larger clonotypes occurred in naive repertoires, especially CD8.

Two oligonucleotides, mixed equimolar, formed the beta constant-region primer covering TRBC1 and TRBC2. Nested alpha and beta constant-region primers with the SP2 primer drove four PCR rounds on ligated cDNA. TCRdb independently ran MiXCR on the UMI-ligation and nested PCR reads; one entry per CDR3 protein. The repertoire includes 130,000 to 150,000 distinct CDR3 sequences, 17% of them detected once, and about 0.15% sits in the top ten. The source is a human donor in good health. Sequences were obtained from naive CD4+ T cells from blood.

The CDR3 region has the DNA TGTGCCAGCAGCCAAGAGACTGGGCCTCTTTGGGGTGAAGCTTTCTTT. Translated: CASSQETGPLWGEAFF. The chain has TRBV3-1 and TRBJ1-1; D is unresolved. The germline V gene has CDR1 LGHDT and CDR2 YNNKEL (reference sequence). Trimming left V 0 bases short and J 7 bases short, with 18 bases between. This CDR3 has 16 amino acids.